This T cell receptor beta chain was found in a study of T cells expressing NK-cell markers. Study-level background: Sorted CD3+CD56+NKG2C+, CD3+CD56+NKG2C- and CD3+CD56-NKG2C+ T-cell subsets were beta-chain profiled. The sequencing cohort of eight donors included seven HCMV-seropositive individuals and one seronegative individual. Study-level findings and limits: In a few donors, dominant clonotypes made up 28.3-60.1% of CD3+CD56-NKG2C+ cells.

The germline V gene encodes CDR1 LGHNA and CDR2 YNFKEQ. CDR3 size: 15 residues. With UMIs, 5'RACE template switching was used to make TCR beta cDNA. TCRdb reanalyzed the 5' RACE reads, giving one entry per CDR3 protein sequence and no DNA. The specimen's table records about 550,000 distinct CDR3 sequences. Details on this clonotype: What it binds is unknown.

This clonotype was sampled from a man aged 18 to 35 in good health. J is TRBJ1-4 and V is TRBV4-2. Sequencing was carried out using blood T cells: a sorted CD56 or NKG2C T cell subset, CD4+ or CD8+ T cells, or bulk PBMC T cells (not recorded which). The CDR3 loop reads CASSQVQDRNEKLFF.